The 27 T cell receptor beta chains below were found in one sample sequenced in a study of blood T cell repertoires in COVID-19. The method was immunoSEQ multiplex PCR; TCRdb's version includes in-frame clones alone and lacks a portion of them. Of about 130,000 clones listed, over 70% are singletons. The sequencing input was peripheral blood. The receptors derive from a woman in her 50s with acute or convalescent COVID-19.

This chain joins TRBV11-2 and TRBJ1-2; D may be TRBD1 (5 bases). This CDR3 region has 14 residues. CDR1 and CDR2 (germline): SGHAT, FQNNGV. V lost 5 bases, J lost 4 bases, and 14 bases lay in between. The CDR3 here is CASSQLGTGYGYTF. CDR3 coding DNA: TGTGCCAGCAGCCAGCTCGGGACTGGCTATGGCTACACCTTC.

This clone has only a few counts. This chain connects TRBV7-8 to TRBJ2-3; D uncertain. Germline-derived CDR1 and CDR2 are SGHVS and FQNEAQ. V lost 6 bases, J lost 8 bases, and 12 bases lay in between. The CDR3 has 12 amino acids. CDR3 bases: TGTGCCAGCAGTTCCGGCGGTGGTACGCAGTATTTT. Protein sequence: CASSSGGGTQYF.

This clone was observed once. The chain links TRBV7-8 to TRBJ2-5, with a possible D match to TRBD2 (5 bases). The CDR3 extends over 17 amino acids. Per the germline V gene, CDR1 is SGHVS and CDR2 is FQNEAQ. Deletions cut 1 base from V and 2 bases from J, with 17 bases between. The CDR3 coding sequence is TGTGCCAGCAGCTTAGGACAACTAGTTTCAGGACAAGAGACCCAGTACTTC. Translating gives CASSLGQLVSGQETQYF.

V usage is TRBV6-5 and J usage is TRBJ2-7, with TRBD1 as a possible D gene (6 bases). Trimming stripped 5 bases from V and 2 bases from J, with 16 bases between. The CDR3 sequence is 15 residues long. Germline V gene sequence: CDR1 MNHEY, CDR2 SVGAGI. In DNA, the CDR3 is TGTGCCAGCAGTAGACCGGGACAACGAACCTACGAGCAGTACTTC. This codes for CASSRPGQRTYEQYF.

V is TRBV28 and J is TRBJ2-7; 9 bases fit TRBD2. The germline V gene has CDR1 MDHEN and CDR2 SYDVKM. This CDR3 region has 15 residues. J lost 6 bases, V lost 5 bases, and 11 bases had no gene match. The CDR3 loop reads CASSVPSGNVPEQYF. Here the CDR3 DNA reads TGTGCCAGCAGTGTCCCTAGCGGGAACGTCCCCGAGCAGTACTTC.

There are a few counts of this clone. The CDR3 nucleotides are TGTGCCATCAGTGAAGGGACAGGGATGAACGAGCAGTACTTC. Translating gives CAISEGTGMNEQYF. The chain couples TRBV10-3 to TRBJ2-7; 9 bases align to TRBD1. The J segment lost 5 bases and the V segment lost 3 bases, leaving 5 bases of the junction unmatched. In germline, CDR1 is ENHRY, CDR2 SYGVKD. The CDR3 is 14 residues long.

The chain is built from TRBV11-2 and TRBJ2-7; 9 bases agree with TRBD1. Per germline, CDR1 SGHAT and CDR2 FQNNGV. After removal of 5 bases from V and 2 bases from J, the junction contained 7 bases not matched to a gene. The CDR3 is 15 residues long. The CDR3 loop reads CASSPGTGKAYEQYF. Here the CDR3 DNA reads TGTGCCAGCAGCCCCGGGACAGGGAAGGCCTACGAGCAGTACTTC.

The V call is TRBV5-5, the J call TRBJ2-1; D possibly corresponds to TRBD2 (6 bases). Germline CDR1 reads SGHKS; CDR2 reads YYEKEE (reference sequence). The ends were cut back, 1 base at V and 7 bases at J, with 18 bases in the middle. The CDR3 consists of 16 residues. The CDR3 nucleotides are TGTGCCAGCAGCTTGTACCTAGCGACGGTAGGAAATGAGCAGTTCTTC. Translated: CASSLYLATVGNEQFF.

The V call is TRBV5-3, the J call TRBJ2-3; D is unresolved. TRBV5-3 is noted as an ORF with a role that remains uncertain. V dropped 0 bases and J dropped 0 bases, with 8 bases sitting between them. The CDR3 is 15 residues long. This chain's CDR3 is CARSLAPSSTDTQYF. CDR3 bases: TGTGCCAGAAGCTTGGCTCCCAGTAGCACAGATACGCAGTATTTT.

The chain has TRBV7-9 and TRBJ2-5; TRBD2 matches at 12 bases. The V segment lost 0 bases and the J segment 4 bases; nucleotides outside the gene matches: 9. CDR3 length: 18 residues. Germline CDR1 reads SEHNR; CDR2 reads FQNEAQ (reference sequence). CDR3: CASSLALSLAGGPETQYF. The CDR3 coding sequence is TGTGCCAGCAGCTTAGCGCTCTCACTAGCGGGGGGCCCAGAGACCCAGTACTTC.

This clone was picked up one time. Different DNA sequences within this sample yield the same CDR3. The DNA of the CDR3 is TGTGCCAGCAGCTTAGATGGACAGGACCTCCTATTAGCGAACTACGAGCAGTACTTC. It encodes CASSLDGQDLLLANYEQYF. The V gene is TRBV11-3, the J gene TRBJ2-7, with 7 nucleotides matching TRBD1. Trimming at V came to 0 bases and at J to 3 bases, leaving 17 bases not matched to a gene. The CDR3 is made up of 19 amino acids. In germline, CDR1 is SGHNT, CDR2 YENEEA.

The chain's CDR3 is CSVVLASGVYEQYF. The CDR3 nucleotides are TGCAGCGTTGTTTTGGCTAGCGGAGTATACGAGCAGTACTTC. The chain links TRBV29-1 to TRBJ2-7, with 7 bases identical to TRBD2. Germline V gene data show CDR1 as SQVTM and CDR2 as ANQGSEA. The V segment lost 4 bases and the J segment 4 bases; nucleotides outside the gene matches: 10. This CDR3 has 14 amino acids.

The rearrangement joins TRBV10-1 to TRBJ2-7; a weak D match, TRBD2 (5 bases). The CDR3 runs to 13 residues. Germline V CDR1 and CDR2: WNHNN, SYGVQD (reference sequence). V shed 4 bases and J shed 7 bases, with 14 bases lying between them. Here the CDR3 reads CASSAHGAGEQYF. The CDR3 DNA sequence: TGCGCCAGCAGTGCACACGGTGCGGGTGAGCAGTACTTC.

In DNA, the CDR3 is TGTGCCAGCAGTGCGGGACAGGAGGGAGGCTACACCTTC. This gives the protein CASSAGQEGGYTF. V and J are TRBV12-3 or TRBV12-4 and TRBJ1-2, with 8 bases that match TRBD1. There are 13 residues in the CDR3. After removal of 5 bases from V and 8 bases from J, the junction contained 7 bases not matched to a gene.

The chain links TRBV11-2 to TRBJ2-7, with 13 bases that match TRBD2. The J segment lost 6 bases and the V segment lost 5 bases, leaving 4 bases of the junction unmatched. The CDR3 consists of 14 residues. Germline values: CDR1 SGHAT, CDR2 FQNNGV. The CDR3 DNA reads as TGTGCCAGCAGCGGGGGACTAGCGGGAATCGAGCAGTACTTC. Encoded protein: CASSGGLAGIEQYF.

The V gene is TRBV9, the J gene TRBJ1-1; TRBD1 matches at 8 bases. This CDR3 is 15 amino acids long. Losses at the gene ends were 4 bases for V and 6 bases for J; bases not matched to a gene: 11. Germline V gene data show CDR1 as SGDLS and CDR2 as YYNGEE. The CDR3 here is CASSLRAGGASEAFF. CDR3 DNA sequence: TGTGCCAGCAGCCTCAGAGCAGGGGGCGCGTCTGAAGCTTTCTTT.

This clone turned up a few times. The chain employs TRBV19 and TRBJ1-1, with unresolved D. CDR3 length: 14 residues. V lost 1 base to trimming and J lost 1 base, with 7 bases between them. Germline lookup yields CDR1 LNHDA and CDR2 SQIVND (reference sequence). CDR3 residues: CASSIGSKNTEAFF. The CDR3 DNA follows: TGTGCCAGTAGTATAGGCAGTAAGAACACTGAAGCTTTCTTT. Full variable domain (outside the CDR3, taken from reference TRBV19 and TRBJ1-1): DGGITQSPKYLFRKEGQNVTLSCEQNLNHDAMYWYRQDPGQGLRLIYYSQIVNDFQKGDIAEGYSVSREKKESFPLTVTSAQKNPTAFYLCASSIGSKNTEAFFGQGTRLTVV.

The V gene is TRBV6-5, the J gene TRBJ1-2; unclear D gene. Per germline, CDR1 MNHEY and CDR2 SVGAGI. CDR3 size: 14 residues. V was cut by 6 bases and J by 3 bases, with 14 bases left in between. The CDR3 is CASSQSGGDYGYTF. The CDR3 nucleotides read TGTGCCAGCAGCCAAAGCGGTGGGGACTATGGCTACACCTTC.

The chain has TRBV30 and TRBJ1-1, with 8 nucleotides matching TRBD1. The length of the CDR3 is 10 residues. The germline V gene encodes CDR1 GTSNPN and CDR2 SVGIG (reference sequence). Trimming took 8 bases from V and 11 from J; bases not matched to a gene: 7. This CDR3 reads CAGNRGYAFF. Written as DNA, the CDR3 is TGTGCCGGAAACAGGGGGTATGCTTTCTTT.

V gene TRBV18 combines with J gene TRBJ2-1; tentatively, D is TRBD1 (5 bases). Trimming left V 6 bases short and J 0 bases short, with 15 bases between. CDR1 KGHSH and CDR2 LQKENI come from the germline V gene. This CDR3 region has 16 residues. CDR3 DNA sequence: TGTGCCAGCTCCCCTAGAGACAGAACCTCCTACAATGAGCAGTTCTTC. Its protein product is CASSPRDRTSYNEQFF.

This clone was recorded at least ten times. The genes are TRBV18 and TRBJ1-3, with TRBD1 matching over 8 bases. Trimming took 3 bases from V and 6 from J; bases not matched to a gene: 7. The CDR3 contains 15 residues. The germline gives CDR1 KGHSH, CDR2 LQKENI. CDR3 nucleotide sequence: TGTGCCAGCTCACCGAACCAGGGGGCTCTAAACACCATATATTTT. Protein: CASSPNQGALNTIYF.

The rearrangement links TRBV19 to TRBJ1-5; 10 bases agree with TRBD1. There are 16 residues in the CDR3. Germline-derived CDR1 and CDR2 are LNHDA and SQIVND (reference sequence). The V gene end was trimmed by 5 bases and the J gene end by 5 bases; junction bases not matched to a gene: 9. The CDR3 loop is CASSSLTGGEHQPQHF. For the CDR3, the DNA is TGTGCCAGTAGTTCTTTGACAGGGGGCGAGCATCAGCCCCAGCATTTT.

The chain has TRBV5-4 and TRBJ1-2, with 7 bases fitting TRBD1. The CDR3 extends over 15 amino acids. In germline, CDR1 is SGHNT, CDR2 YYREEE (reference sequence). Unmatched junction bases numbered 7, after V lost 1 base and J lost 4 bases. The CDR3 here is CASSLRRGQIYGYTF. The CDR3 region has the DNA TGTGCCAGCAGCTTGAGGAGGGGGCAAATCTATGGCTACACCTTC.

This clone was detected only once. V gene TRBV27 combines with J gene TRBJ1-2; 8 bases line up with TRBD1. CDR1 is MNHEY, CDR2 SMNVEV, per germline (reference sequence). The trim removed 3 bases at V and 5 bases at J, leaving 11 bases unmatched. The CDR3 is 16 amino acids. The CDR3 here is CASSFSGTGGTYGYTF. The CDR3 coding sequence is TGTGCCAGCAGTTTCTCCGGGACAGGAGGTACATATGGCTACACCTTC.

The gene calls are TRBV27 and TRBJ1-1; D perhaps matches TRBD1 (5 bases). Trimming pared 6 bases from V and 1 base from J, leaving 9 bases between. The germline CDR1 and CDR2 sequences are MNHEY and SMNVEV (reference sequence). The CDR3 totals 13 residues. The DNA of the CDR3 is TGTGCCAGCAGCCGACAGAAGAACACTGAAGCTTTCTTT. It translates to CASSRQKNTEAFF.

The J gene is TRBJ1-3, the V gene TRBV19; D gene unclear. The CDR3 length is 12 residues. CDR1 and CDR2 (germline): LNHDA, SQIVND (reference sequence). Trimming pared 7 bases from V and 2 bases from J, leaving 6 bases between. Written as DNA, the CDR3 is TGTGCCAGTACCAGTGCTGGAAACACCATATATTTT. Protein product: CASTSAGNTIYF.

This chain uses TRBV5-4 with TRBJ2-1, with 8 positions matching TRBD1. This CDR3 region has 15 residues. V was clipped by 4 bases and J by 1 base; unmatched bases: 4. In germline, CDR1 is SGHNT, CDR2 YYREEE (reference sequence). The CDR3 is CASSPDRGSYNEQFF. In DNA form, the CDR3 reads TGTGCCAGCAGCCCTGACAGGGGATCCTACAATGAGCAGTTCTTC.